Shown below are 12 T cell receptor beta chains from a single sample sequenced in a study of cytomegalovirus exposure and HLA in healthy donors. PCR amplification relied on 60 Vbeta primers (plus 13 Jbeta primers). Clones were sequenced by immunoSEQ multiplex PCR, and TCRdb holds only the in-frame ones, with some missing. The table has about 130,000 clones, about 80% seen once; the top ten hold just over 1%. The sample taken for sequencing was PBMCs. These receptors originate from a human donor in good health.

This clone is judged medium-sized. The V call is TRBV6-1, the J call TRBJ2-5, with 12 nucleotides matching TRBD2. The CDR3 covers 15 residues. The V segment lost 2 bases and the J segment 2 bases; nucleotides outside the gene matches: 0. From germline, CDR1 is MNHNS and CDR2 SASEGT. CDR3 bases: TGTGCCAGCAGTGAACTAGCGGGGGGGCAAGAGACCCAGTACTTC. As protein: CASSELAGGQETQYF.

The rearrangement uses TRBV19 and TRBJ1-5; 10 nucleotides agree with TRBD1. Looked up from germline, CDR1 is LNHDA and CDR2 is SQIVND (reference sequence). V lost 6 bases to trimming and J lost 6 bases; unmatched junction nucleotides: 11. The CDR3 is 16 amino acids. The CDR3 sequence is CASRYSGTGEGQPQHF. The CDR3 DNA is TGTGCCAGTAGATATTCCGGGACAGGGGAGGGTCAGCCCCAGCATTTT. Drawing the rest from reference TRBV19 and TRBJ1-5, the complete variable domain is DGGITQSPKYLFRKEGQNVTLSCEQNLNHDAMYWYRQDPGQGLRLIYYSQIVNDFQKGDIAEGYSVSREKKESFPLTVTSAQKNPTAFYLCASRYSGTGEGQPQHFGDGTRLSIL.

DNA for the CDR3: TGTGCCAGCAGCGTCGACATAAATGGAGATACGCAGTATTTT. Translating gives CASSVDINGDTQYF. This chain connects TRBV5-4 to TRBJ2-3; no clear D gene. CDR3 size: 14 residues. The germline gives CDR1 SGHNT, CDR2 YYREEE (reference sequence). V was shortened by 4 bases and J by 5 bases, with 14 bases between the two germline ends.

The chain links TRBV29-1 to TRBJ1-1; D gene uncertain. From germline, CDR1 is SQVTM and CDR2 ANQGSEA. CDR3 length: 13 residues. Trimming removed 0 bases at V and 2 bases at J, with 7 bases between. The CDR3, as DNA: TGCAGCGTTGAAGATCGGGTTAACACTGAAGCTTTCTTT. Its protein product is CSVEDRVNTEAFF.

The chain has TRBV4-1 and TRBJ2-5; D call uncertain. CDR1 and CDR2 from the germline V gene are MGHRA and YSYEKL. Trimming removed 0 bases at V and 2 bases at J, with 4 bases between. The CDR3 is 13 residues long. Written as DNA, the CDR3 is TGCGCCAGCAGCCAAGAGCGACAAGAGACCCAGTACTTC. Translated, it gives CASSQERQETQYF.

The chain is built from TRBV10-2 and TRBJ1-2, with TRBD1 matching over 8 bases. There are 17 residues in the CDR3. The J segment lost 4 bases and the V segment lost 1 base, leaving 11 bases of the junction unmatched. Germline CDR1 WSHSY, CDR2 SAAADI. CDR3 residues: CASSELAGTGTLYGYTF. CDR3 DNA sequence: TGCGCCAGCAGTGAGTTGGCTGGGACAGGTACCCTCTATGGCTACACCTTC.

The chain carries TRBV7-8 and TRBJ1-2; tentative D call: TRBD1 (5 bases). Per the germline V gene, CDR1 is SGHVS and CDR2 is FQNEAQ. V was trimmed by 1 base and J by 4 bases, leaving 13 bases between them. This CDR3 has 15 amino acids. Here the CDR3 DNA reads TGTGCCAGCAGCTTAGTCCCAGGACACCGCTATGGCTACACCTTC. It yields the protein CASSLVPGHRYGYTF.

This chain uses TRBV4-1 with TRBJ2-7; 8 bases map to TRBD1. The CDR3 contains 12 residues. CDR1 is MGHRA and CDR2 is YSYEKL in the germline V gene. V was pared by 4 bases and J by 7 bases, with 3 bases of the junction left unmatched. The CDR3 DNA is TGCGCCAGCAGCCTGGGACAGGAGGAGCAGTACTTC. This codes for CASSLGQEEQYF.

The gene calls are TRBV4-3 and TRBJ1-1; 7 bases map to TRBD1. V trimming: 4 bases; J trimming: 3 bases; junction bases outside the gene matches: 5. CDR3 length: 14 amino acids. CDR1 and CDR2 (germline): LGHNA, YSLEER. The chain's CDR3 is CASSPTGSDTEAFF. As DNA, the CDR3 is TGCGCCAGCAGCCCGACAGGGTCGGACACTGAAGCTTTCTTT.

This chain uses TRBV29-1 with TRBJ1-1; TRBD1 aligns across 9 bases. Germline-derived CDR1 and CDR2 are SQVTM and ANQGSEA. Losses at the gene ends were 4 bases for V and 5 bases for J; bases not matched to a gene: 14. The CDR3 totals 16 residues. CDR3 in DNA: TGCAGCGTTGGGTGGGACAGGGTCGGCTTAAGGACTGAAGCTTTCTTT. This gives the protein CSVGWDRVGLRTEAFF.

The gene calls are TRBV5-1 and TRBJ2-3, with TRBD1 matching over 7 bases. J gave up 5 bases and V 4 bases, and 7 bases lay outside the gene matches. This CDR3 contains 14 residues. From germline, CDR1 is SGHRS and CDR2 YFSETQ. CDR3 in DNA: TGCGCCAGCAGCCCCGGACAGGCGGTAGATACGCAGTATTTT. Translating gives CASSPGQAVDTQYF.

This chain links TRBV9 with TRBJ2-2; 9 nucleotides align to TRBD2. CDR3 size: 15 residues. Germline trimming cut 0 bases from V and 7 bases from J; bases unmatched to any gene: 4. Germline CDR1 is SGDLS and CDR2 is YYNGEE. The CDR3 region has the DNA TGTGCCAGCAGCGTAGCAGCGGGGGGAGTCGGGGAGCTGTTTTTT. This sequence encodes CASSVAAGGVGELFF.